Below, one T cell receptor (beta chain) is given with its context. This clone was seen just once. This receptor's antigen is unknown. Base qualities were left out, and no much larger clone turns up one base away. TCRbeta CDR3 regions were amplified from genomic DNA by means of the immunoSEQ Assay, a bias-controlled multiplex PCR. On the authors' methods: The number of nucleated cells in each sample was estimated by amplification of reference gene primers within the assay. To quantify the absolute abundance of each unique TCRbeta CDR3 rearrangement, sequence reads were collapsed and filtered. For each sample, productive Simpson clonality was calculated by taking the square root of Simpson's diversity index across productive rearrangements. Here the immuneACCESS table is served through TCRdb, limited to in-frame sequences with V and J called. Missing clones are a known gap in these copies; in checked studies unresolved V genes cover under half, and the rest lacks a known reason. From that table come the V and J calls and clone size; the DNA was used to work out D and trimming. The sample table shows some 400,000 clones, and approximately 89% are seen once. The ten largest account for about 2% of the sample.

The data were taken from a study of blood T cell repertoires in COVID-19 (dated by TCRdb to about 2020). For context, the study as a whole: Samples covering the acute and convalescent phases of COVID-19 were provided by collaborators in the United States, Italy and Spain. The samples were drawn from two sources: the first 160 participants of the ongoing ImmuneRACE study, and 1,200 or so subjects contributed by 6 global collaborators. The prospective study material was composed of cDNA or gDNA derived from T cells, B-cell-depleted T cells, or PBMCs. The repertoires were released in a freely available public database meant as a resource for research on the immune response to SARS-CoV-2. Where available, HLA class I and class II types were taken from metadata supplied by the sample provider and were not determined by assay-based typing. Deeply sampled blood TCRbeta repertoires from subjects exposed to, actively infected with, or recovered from COVID-19 were included in the dataset. Sample metadata almost always included a de-identified subject ID, COVID-19 status, age in years and sex. Results and caveats for the whole study, not just this receptor: How much clinical and demographic metadata was included differed by source and by participant, and the metadata was provided uncurated.

From a lookup of the germline V gene (reference sequence), CDR1 and CDR2 are LGHDT and YNNKEL. The CDR3 covers 13 residues, taking in both the cysteine and the phenylalanine. Solely the CDR3 DNA is kept, with 39 bases framed from the first base. Cut back by 5 bases and 4 bases, the V and J ends lie 11 bases apart. One collaborating source in Seattle enrolled patients during active infection and followed them longitudinally through the course of disease. Collaborating institutions collected whole blood in K2EDTA tubes following their own protocols. For TCRbeta analysis, collaborators shipped samples in one of three forms: frozen whole blood, isolated PBMCs, or DNA extracted from either of those sample types.

The rearranged chain carries TRBV3-1 (or the pseudogene TRBV3-2) and TRBJ2-5; no confident D gene assignment can be made. The sequencing input was peripheral blood. The TCR originated in a woman in her sixties or seventies with COVID-19, enrolled during active disease. The CDR3 has the sequence CASSELVRETQYF. DNA sequence: TGTGCCAGCAGCGAGTTGGTAAGAGAGACCCAGTACTTC.